This T cell receptor (beta chain) was identified during a study of post-analysis software for immune sequencing data. The germline V and J ends were trimmed by 6 bases and 4 bases, with 15 bases remaining between them. The CDR3 is made up of 14 amino acids. The V gene's germline CDR1 is MNHNS and CDR2 SASEGT. Notes on the study in general: Co-batched samples clustered tightly together by F measure. Those with multiple sclerosis, the patient group, showed significantly lower normalized Chao1 diversity than controls. With TRBV5-6, TRBV5-1 and TRBV20-1 included, about 5 TRBV segments were more frequent in patients than in controls.

For this clonotype: The antigen remains undetermined.

Unique-molecular-identifier-tagged TCR beta cDNA libraries were used. A population of about 1 to 11 million T cells gave rise to approximately 530,000 cDNA molecules. MiXCR, run by TCRdb on the PCR reads, gives a single entry per CDR3 protein. In the table there are approximately 350,000 distinct CDR3 sequences, 30% to 45% of which are singletons. Input material: blood. This receptor was identified in a girl aged 5-17 years with multiple sclerosis. The chain recombines TRBV6-1 with TRBJ1-2, with a tentative D call TRBD1 (5 bases). The CDR3 coding sequence is TGTGCCAGCAGGAGTGGACATCAGTTCTATGGCTACACCTTC. It is translated as CASRSGHQFYGYTF.